This T cell receptor (beta chain) was captured in a study of OX40 agonist ivuxolimab in advanced cancers. Study summary: Among those treated, three patients had partial responses, one with hepatocellular carcinoma and two with cutaneous melanoma.

Findings of the study overall: Expanded peripheral T cell antigen specificity was not determined.

Comments on this clone: Its antigen is as yet unknown.

Sequenced by immunoSEQ multiplex PCR; TCRdb stores in-frame clones only, minus some. The repertoire holds some 99,000 clones, approximately 93% seen once, with around 0.18% in the top ten. The ends lost 2 bases at V and 2 bases at J; junction bases unmatched: 2. CDR1 is MNHNS, CDR2 SASEGT, per germline. This CDR3 comprises 15 residues. The chain employs TRBV6-1 and TRBJ2-1, with 8 bases aligning to TRBD2. Material: CD4+ or CD8+ T cells sorted from blood, obtained in a trial of the OX40 agonist ivuxolimab. This TCR came from an adult with an advanced solid tumor such as melanoma, head and neck, liver or kidney cancer. CDR3 in DNA: TGTGCCAGCAGTGAAAAGGGACTAGCCTACAATGAGCAGTTCTTC. Translated, it gives CASSEKGLAYNEQFF.